The clone carrying this T cell receptor (beta chain) was observed a handful of times. Germline V gene lookup returns CDR1 DFQATT and CDR2 SNEGSKA (reference sequence). The CDR3 consists of 14 residues. V was pared by 0 bases and J by 1 base, with 9 bases between. This specimen comes from a study of early T cells in non-severe SARS-CoV-2 infection. About the study: Sequencing of bulk RNA from unsorted whole blood was done, without chain pairing.

Individual cDNA molecules each received unique molecular identifiers attached to them. TCRdb passed the 5' RACE reads through MiXCR, listing each CDR3 protein once. The table has some 49,000 distinct CDR3 sequences, approximately 10% seen once; the top ten hold 9.1%. This chain joins TRBV20-1 and TRBJ2-5; the D is unclear. This receptor was obtained from an adult who was a healthcare worker with PCR-confirmed SARS-CoV-2 infection or an uninfected control (not recorded which). Sequenced input: whole blood. The CDR3 nucleotides are TGCAGTGCTAGAGATAGGCAAAGCCAAGAGACCCAGTACTTC. This translates into CSARDRQSQETQYF.